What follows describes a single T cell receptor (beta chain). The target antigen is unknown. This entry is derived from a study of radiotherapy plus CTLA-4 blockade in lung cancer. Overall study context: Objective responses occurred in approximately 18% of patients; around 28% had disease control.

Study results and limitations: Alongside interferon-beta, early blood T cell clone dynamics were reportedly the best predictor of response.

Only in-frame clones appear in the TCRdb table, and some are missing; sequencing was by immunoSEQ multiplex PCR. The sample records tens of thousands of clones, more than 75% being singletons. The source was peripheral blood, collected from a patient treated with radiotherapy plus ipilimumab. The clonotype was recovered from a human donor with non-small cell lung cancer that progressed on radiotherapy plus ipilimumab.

CDR3 in DNA: TGCAGCGTTGGTTCCACCTTCATCCGGGTGGGCGAGACCCAGTACTTC. Protein product: CSVGSTFIRVGETQYF. The J gene is TRBJ2-5, the V gene TRBV29-1; the D is unclear. The CDR3 consists of 16 residues. With 4 bases removed from V and 5 bases from J, the gap between germline ends came to 23 bases. CDR1 is SQVTM, CDR2 ANQGSEA, per germline.